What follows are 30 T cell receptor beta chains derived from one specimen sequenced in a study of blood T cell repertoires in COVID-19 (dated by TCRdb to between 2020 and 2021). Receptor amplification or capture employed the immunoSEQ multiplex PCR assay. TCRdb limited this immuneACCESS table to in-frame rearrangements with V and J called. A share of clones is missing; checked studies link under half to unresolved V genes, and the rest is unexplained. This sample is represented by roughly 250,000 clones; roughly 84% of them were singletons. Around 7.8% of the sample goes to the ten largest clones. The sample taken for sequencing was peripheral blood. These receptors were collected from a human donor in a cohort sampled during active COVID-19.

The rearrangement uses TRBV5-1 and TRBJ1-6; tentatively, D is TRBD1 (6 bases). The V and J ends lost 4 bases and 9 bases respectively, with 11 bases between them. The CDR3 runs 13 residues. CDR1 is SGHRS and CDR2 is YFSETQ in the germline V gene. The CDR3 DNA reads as TGCGCCAGCAGCCTCGACAGGATTTCACCCCTCCACTTT. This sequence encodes CASSLDRISPLHF. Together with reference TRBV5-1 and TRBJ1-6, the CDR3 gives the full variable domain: KAGVTQTPRYLIKTRGQQVTLSCSPISGHRSVSWYQQTPGQGLQFLFEYFSETQRNKGNFPGRFSGRQFSNSRSEMNVSTLELGDSALYLCASSLDRISPLHFGNGTRLTVT.

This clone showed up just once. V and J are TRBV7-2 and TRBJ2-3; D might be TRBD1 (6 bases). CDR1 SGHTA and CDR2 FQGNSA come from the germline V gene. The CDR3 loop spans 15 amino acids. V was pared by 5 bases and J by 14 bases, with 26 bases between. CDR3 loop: CASSHPLRSTGPRYF. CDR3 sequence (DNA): TGTGCCAGCAGCCATCCCTTAAGATCGACAGGACCTCGGTATTTT.

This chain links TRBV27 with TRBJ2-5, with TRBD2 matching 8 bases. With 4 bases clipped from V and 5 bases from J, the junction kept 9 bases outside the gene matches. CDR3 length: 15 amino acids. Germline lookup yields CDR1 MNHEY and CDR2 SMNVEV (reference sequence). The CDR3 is CASSSHGGASETQYF. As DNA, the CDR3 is TGTGCCAGCAGTTCCCACGGGGGGGCCTCGGAGACCCAGTACTTC.

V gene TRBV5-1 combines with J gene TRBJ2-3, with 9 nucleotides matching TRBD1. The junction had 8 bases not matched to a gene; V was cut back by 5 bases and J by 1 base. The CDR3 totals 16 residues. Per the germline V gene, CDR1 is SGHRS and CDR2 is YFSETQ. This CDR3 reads CASSSTGGSRTDTQYF. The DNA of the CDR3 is TGCGCCAGCAGTTCTACAGGGGGCTCACGCACAGATACGCAGTATTTT.

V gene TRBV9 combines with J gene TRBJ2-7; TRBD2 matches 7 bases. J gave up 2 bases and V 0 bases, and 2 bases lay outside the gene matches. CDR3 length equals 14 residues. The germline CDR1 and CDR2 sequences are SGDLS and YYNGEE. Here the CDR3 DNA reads TGTGCCAGCAGCGTAGCAGGGAGGGCCTACGAGCAGTACTTC. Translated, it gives CASSVAGRAYEQYF.

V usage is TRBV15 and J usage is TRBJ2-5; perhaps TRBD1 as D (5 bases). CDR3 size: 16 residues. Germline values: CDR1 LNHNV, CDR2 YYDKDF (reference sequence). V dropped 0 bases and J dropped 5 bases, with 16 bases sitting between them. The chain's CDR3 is CATSRDKMVKGETQYF. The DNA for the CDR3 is TGTGCCACCAGCAGAGACAAGATGGTAAAGGGGGAGACCCAGTACTTC.

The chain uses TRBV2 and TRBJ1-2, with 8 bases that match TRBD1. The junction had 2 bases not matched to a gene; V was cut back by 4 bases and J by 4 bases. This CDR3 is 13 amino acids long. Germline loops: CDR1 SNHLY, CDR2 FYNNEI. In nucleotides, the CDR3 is TGTGCCAGCAGTGGGGACAGGCGCTATGGCTACACCTTC. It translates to CASSGDRRYGYTF.

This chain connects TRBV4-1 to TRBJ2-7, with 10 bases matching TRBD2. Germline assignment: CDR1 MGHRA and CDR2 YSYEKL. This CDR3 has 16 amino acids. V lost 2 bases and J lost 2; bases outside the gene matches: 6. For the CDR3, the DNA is TGCGCCAGCAGCCAAAATCTAGCGGGAGACACCTACGAGCAGTACTTC. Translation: CASSQNLAGDTYEQYF.

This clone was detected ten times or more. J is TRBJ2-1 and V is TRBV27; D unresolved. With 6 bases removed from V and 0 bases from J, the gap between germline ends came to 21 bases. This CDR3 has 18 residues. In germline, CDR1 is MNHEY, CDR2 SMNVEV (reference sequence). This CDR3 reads CASSSSPVMSSSYNEQFF. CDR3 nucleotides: TGTGCCAGCAGCTCCTCCCCCGTTATGTCGAGCTCCTACAATGAGCAGTTCTTC.

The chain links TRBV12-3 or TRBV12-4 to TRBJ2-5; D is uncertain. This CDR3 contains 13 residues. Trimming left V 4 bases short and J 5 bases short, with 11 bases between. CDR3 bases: TGTGCCAGCAGTTCCCCGTCCCGGGAGACCCAGTACTTC. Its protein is CASSSPSRETQYF.

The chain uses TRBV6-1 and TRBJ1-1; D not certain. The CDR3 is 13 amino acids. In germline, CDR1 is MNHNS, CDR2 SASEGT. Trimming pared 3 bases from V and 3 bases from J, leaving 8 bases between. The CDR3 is CASSEASYTEAFF. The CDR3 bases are TGTGCCAGCAGTGAGGCCAGTTACACTGAAGCTTTCTTT.

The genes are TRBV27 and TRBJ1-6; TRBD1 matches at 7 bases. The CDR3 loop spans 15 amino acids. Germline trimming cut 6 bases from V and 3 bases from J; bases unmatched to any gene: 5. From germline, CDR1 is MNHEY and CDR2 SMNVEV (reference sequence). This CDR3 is CASRRTGDYNSPLHF. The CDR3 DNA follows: TGTGCCAGCAGGCGTACAGGGGACTATAATTCACCCCTCCACTTT.

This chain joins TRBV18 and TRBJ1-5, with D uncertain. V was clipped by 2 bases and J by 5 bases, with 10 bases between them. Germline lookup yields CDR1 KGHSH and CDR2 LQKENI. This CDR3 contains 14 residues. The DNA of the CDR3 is TGTGCCAGCTCACCAGAAGTAGTGGATCAGCCCCAGCATTTT. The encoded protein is CASSPEVVDQPQHF.

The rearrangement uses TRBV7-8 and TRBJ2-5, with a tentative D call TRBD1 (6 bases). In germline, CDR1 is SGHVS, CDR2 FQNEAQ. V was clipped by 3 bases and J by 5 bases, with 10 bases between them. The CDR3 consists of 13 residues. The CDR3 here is CASSFRGGETQYF. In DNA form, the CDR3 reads TGTGCCAGCAGCTTCAGGGGCGGGGAGACCCAGTACTTC. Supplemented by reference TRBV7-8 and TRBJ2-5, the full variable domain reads GAGVSQSPRYKVAKRGQDVALRCDPISGHVSLFWYQQALGQGPEFLTYFQNEAQLDKSGLPSDRFFAERPEGSVSTLKIQRTQQEDSAVYLCASSFRGGETQYFGPGTRLLVL.

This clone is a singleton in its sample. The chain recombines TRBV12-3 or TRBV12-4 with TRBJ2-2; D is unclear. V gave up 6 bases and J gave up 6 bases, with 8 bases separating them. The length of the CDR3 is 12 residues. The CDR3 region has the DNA TGTGCCAGCAGCGGGTGGGCCGGGGAGCTGTTTTTT. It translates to CASSGWAGELFF.

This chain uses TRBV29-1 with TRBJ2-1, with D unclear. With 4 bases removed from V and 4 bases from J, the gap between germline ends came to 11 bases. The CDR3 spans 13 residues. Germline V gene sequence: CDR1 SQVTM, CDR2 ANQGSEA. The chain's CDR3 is CSVAQRSYNEQFF. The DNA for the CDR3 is TGCAGCGTTGCACAGAGATCTTACAATGAGCAGTTCTTC.

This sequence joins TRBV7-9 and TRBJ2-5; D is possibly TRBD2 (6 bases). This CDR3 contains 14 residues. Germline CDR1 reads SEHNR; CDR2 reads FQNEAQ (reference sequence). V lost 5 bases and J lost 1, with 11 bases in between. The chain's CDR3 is CASSRGSAQETQYF. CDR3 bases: TGTGCCAGCAGCCGGGGGTCGGCCCAAGAGACCCAGTACTTC.

DNA of the CDR3: TGTGCCAGCAGCCTTTCCCGGTTCGATGGCTACACCTTC. It is translated as CASSLSRFDGYTF. The genes are TRBV7-3 and TRBJ1-2; D ambiguous. Between the trimmed V and J ends, which lost 5 bases and 6 bases, there was a span of 13 bases. The CDR3 sequence is 13 residues long. Germline lookup yields CDR1 SGHTA and CDR2 FQGTGA.

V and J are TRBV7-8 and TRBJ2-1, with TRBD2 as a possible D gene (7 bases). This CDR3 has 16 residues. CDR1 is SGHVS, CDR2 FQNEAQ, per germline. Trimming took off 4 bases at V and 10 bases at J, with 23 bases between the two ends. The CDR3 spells CASSSWGGARREEQFF. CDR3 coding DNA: TGTGCCAGCAGCTCATGGGGGGGGGCGCGGAGGGAGGAGCAGTTCTTC.

CDR3 in DNA: TGTGCCAGCAGTCGAAATGGAGGTGCTGAAGCTTTCTTT. It encodes CASSRNGGAEAFF. This chain connects TRBV6-5 to TRBJ1-1; D is ambiguous. The CDR3 is 13 amino acids. With 5 bases removed from V and 6 bases from J, the gap between germline ends came to 13 bases. CDR1 is MNHEY, CDR2 SVGAGI, per germline.

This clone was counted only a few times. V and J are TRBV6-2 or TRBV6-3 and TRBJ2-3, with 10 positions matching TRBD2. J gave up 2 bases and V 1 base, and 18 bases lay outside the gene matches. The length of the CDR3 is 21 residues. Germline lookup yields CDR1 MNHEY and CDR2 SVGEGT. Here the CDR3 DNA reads TGTGCCAGCAGTTACTTAGGGGTCATAGCGGGAGGCGTGGGGCCCACAGATACGCAGTATTTT. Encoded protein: CASSYLGVIAGGVGPTDTQYF.

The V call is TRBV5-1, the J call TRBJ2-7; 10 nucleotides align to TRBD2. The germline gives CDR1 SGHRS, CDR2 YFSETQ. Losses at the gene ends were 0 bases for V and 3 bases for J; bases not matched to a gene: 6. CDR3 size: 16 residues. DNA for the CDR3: TGCGCCAGCAGCTTGGGTACGGGACTAGCGAGCTACGAGCAGTACTTC. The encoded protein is CASSLGTGLASYEQYF.

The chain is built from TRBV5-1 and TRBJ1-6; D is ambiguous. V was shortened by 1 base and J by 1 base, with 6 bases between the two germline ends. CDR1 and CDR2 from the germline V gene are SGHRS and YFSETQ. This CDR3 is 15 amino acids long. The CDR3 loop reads CASSLPGSYNSPLHF. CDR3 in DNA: TGCGCCAGCAGCTTGCCAGGATCCTATAATTCACCCCTCCACTTT.

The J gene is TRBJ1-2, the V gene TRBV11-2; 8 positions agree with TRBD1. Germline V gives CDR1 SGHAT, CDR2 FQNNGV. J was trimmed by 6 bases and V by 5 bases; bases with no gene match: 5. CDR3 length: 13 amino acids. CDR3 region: CASSQGQANGYTF. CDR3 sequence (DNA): TGTGCCAGCAGCCAGGGACAGGCGAATGGCTACACCTTC.

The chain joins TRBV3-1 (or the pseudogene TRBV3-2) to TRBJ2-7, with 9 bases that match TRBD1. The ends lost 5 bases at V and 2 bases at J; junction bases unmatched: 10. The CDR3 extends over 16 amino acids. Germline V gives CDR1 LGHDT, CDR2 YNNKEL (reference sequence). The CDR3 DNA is TGTGCCAGCAGCGTACAGACAGGGGGTATAACCTACGAGCAGTACTTC. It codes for CASSVQTGGITYEQYF.

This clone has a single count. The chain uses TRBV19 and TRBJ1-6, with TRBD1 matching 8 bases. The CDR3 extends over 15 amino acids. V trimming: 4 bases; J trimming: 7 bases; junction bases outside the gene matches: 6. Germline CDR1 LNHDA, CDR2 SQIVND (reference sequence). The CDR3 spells CASSTGQGRNSPLHF. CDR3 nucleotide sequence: TGTGCCAGTAGTACCGGACAGGGCAGAAATTCACCCCTCCACTTT.

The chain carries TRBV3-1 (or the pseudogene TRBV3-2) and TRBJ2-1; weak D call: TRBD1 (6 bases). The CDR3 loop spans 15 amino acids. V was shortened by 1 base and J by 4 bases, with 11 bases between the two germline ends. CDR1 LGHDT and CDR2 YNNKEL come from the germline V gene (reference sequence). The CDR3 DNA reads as TGTGCCAGCAGCCAAGGACCTAGGGGGTACAATGAGCAGTTCTTC. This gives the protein CASSQGPRGYNEQFF.

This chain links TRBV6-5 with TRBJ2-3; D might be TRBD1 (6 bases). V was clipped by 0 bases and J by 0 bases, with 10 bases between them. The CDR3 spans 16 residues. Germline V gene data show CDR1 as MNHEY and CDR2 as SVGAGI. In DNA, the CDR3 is TGTGCCAGCAGTTACTCGAGTCAGGGGAGCACAGATACGCAGTATTTT. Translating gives CASSYSSQGSTDTQYF.

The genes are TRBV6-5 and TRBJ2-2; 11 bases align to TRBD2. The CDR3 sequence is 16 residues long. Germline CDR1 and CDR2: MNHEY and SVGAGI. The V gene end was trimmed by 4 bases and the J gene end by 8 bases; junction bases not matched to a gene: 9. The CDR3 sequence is CASSSTSGALRGELFF. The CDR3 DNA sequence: TGTGCCAGCAGTTCGACTAGCGGGGCCCTTCGGGGGGAGCTGTTTTTT.

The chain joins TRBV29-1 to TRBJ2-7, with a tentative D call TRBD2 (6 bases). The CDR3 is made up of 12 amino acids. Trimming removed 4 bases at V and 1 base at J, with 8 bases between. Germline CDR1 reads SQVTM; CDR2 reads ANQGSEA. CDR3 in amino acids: CSVGGNSYEQYF. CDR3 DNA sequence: TGCAGCGTTGGCGGGAATTCCTACGAGCAGTACTTC.